This T cell receptor (beta chain) was identified during a study of blood T cell repertoires in COVID-19. Study overall: Whether acute or convalescent, the COVID-19 samples came from the United States, Italy and Spain. PBMCs, B-cell-depleted T cells, or T cells were the source of the cDNA or gDNA that made up the material.

Source study methods: Reference gene primer amplification gave estimated nucleated cell counts. Clones were read by immunoSEQ multiplex PCR, and TCRdb kept only the in-frame ones, dropping some. The DNA was the basis for D and trimming; V, J and clone size are from that table. The data contain about 270,000 clones, 86% of them singletons. The CDR3 loop spans 18 amino acids. Trimming cost V 3 bases and J 0 bases, with 18 bases left between them. Germline loops: CDR1 WNHNN, CDR2 SYGVQD (reference sequence). V usage is TRBV10-1 and J usage is TRBJ2-1, with D maybe TRBD2 (6 bases). This TCR was recovered from a man aged 40-55 years with active or convalescent COVID-19. Sequenced sample: peripheral blood. The CDR3 region has the DNA TGCGCCAGCAGTGATTCCCTTAGCGGAGATAGCTCCTACAATGAGCAGTTCTTC. Translating it yields CASSDSLSGDSSYNEQFF.